Listed below are T cell receptor beta chains from one sample, sequenced in a study of blood T cell repertoires in COVID-19. Libraries were prepared by immunoSEQ multiplex PCR; TCRdb keeps only in-frame clonotypes and omits some of them. This table has fewer than 200,000 clones, 80% to 90% appearing once. The sample consisted of peripheral blood. The receptors originated from a man between 35 and 55 years old who had recovered from COVID-19. Each CDR3 is given with its conserved first and last residue. The D gene is left open where the match is weak. For some rows the clone size is stated as once, few or many, or as a class when expanded; others skip it.

>.|.|TRBV11-3|TRBJ2-3|13
TGTGCCAGCAGCTTAGTTGTTCTAGATACGCAGTATTTT
CASSLVVLDTQYF
>.|few|TRBV7-2|TRBJ1-6|14
TGTGCCAGCAGCCTTACAGGGCTCAATTCACCCCTCCACTTT
CASSLTGLNSPLHF
>.|.|TRBV6-5|TRBJ1-6|13
TGTGCCAGCAGTTACTCGGGCAATTCACCCCTCCACTTT
CASSYSGNSPLHF
>.|.|TRBV7-9|TRBJ1-1|12
TGTGCCAGCAGCTCCGGGACTGCTGAAGCTTTCTTT
CASSSGTAEAFF
>.|once|TRBV12-3/TRBV12-4|TRBJ2-5|13
TGTGCCAGCAGTTTTCTTAGGGGAGAGACCCAGTACTTC
CASSFLRGETQYF
>TRBD2|.|TRBV7-9|TRBJ2-3|14
TGTGCCAGCAGCTTAAGTAGCGGGAGTGGCACGCAGTATTTT
CASSLSSGSGTQYF
>.|.|TRBV7-2|TRBJ2-7|14
TGTGCCAGCAGCTTTGGGCTCCAAAGTAACGAGCAGTACTTC
CASSFGLQSNEQYF
>TRBD2|.|TRBV9|TRBJ2-3|19
TGTGCCAGCAGCGTAGAGGCCACTAGCGGGGGGGCGGGCACAGATACGCAGTATTTT
CASSVEATSGGAGTDTQYF
>TRBD2|.|TRBV30|TRBJ2-6|14
TGTGCCTGTTACCCGGGGGGTGGGGCCAACGTCCTGACTTTC
CACYPGGGANVLTF
>TRBD2|.|TRBV7-9|TRBJ2-7|14
TGTGCCAGCAGCCAGGGACTAGCGGCCTACGAGCAGTACTTC
CASSQGLAAYEQYF
>.|.|TRBV6-5|TRBJ1-5|12
TGTGCCAGCAGTTTTCGGGGAAAGCCCCAGCATTTT
CASSFRGKPQHF
>TRBD1|once|TRBV6-5|TRBJ1-2|14
TGTGCCAGCAGTCCCGGACAGGCCCGCTATGGCTACACCTTC
CASSPGQARYGYTF
>TRBD1|once|TRBV7-8|TRBJ1-5|15
TGTGCCAGCAGCTCAGGACAGGGCGCGACCCAGCCCCAGCATTTT
CASSSGQGATQPQHF
>TRBD2|.|TRBV3-1/TRBV3-2|TRBJ2-5|14
TGTGCCAGCAGCCCCCGGGTAGCGGGGCGTTCGAAGTACTTC
CASSPRVAGRSKYF
>.|.|TRBV3-1/TRBV3-2|TRBJ1-3|17
TGTGCCAGCAGCCAAGATACCAGGGCACTCTCTGGAAACACCATATATTTT
CASSQDTRALSGNTIYF
>.|.|TRBV7-9|TRBJ2-5|13
TGTGCCAGCAGCTTCGCGGGGTCGGAGACCCAGTACTTC
CASSFAGSETQYF
>.|.|TRBV28|TRBJ2-4|14
TGTGCCAGCAGTTTCAAGGAGGCCAAAAACATTCAGTACTTC
CASSFKEAKNIQYF
>TRBD2|.|TRBV5-8|TRBJ2-5|16
TGTGCCAGCAGCCCCAACGGGGGAGGGATACAAGAGACCCAGTACTTC
CASSPNGGGIQETQYF
>TRBD2|.|TRBV4-3|TRBJ2-1|15
TGCGCCAGCAGCCAAGGACTAGCGGGTTACAATGAGCAGTTCTTC
CASSQGLAGYNEQFF
>TRBD1|few|TRBV20-1|TRBJ2-7|14
TGCAGTGCTAGTTGGACAGGGATTAGAGACGAGCAGTACTTC
CSASWTGIRDEQYF
>.|.|TRBV19|TRBJ2-3|13
TGTGCCAGTAGCGGGGGGCACACAGATACGCAGTATTTT
CASSGGHTDTQYF
>TRBD1|.|TRBV11-3|TRBJ2-1|15
TGTGCCAGCAGCCCGAGCAGGGGGCCCTACAATGAGCAGTTCTTC
CASSPSRGPYNEQFF
>.|.|TRBV2|TRBJ2-1|13
TGTGCCAGCGAGTTCCAGGGATTTGGTGAGCAGTTCTTC
CASEFQGFGEQFF
>TRBD1|.|TRBV9|TRBJ1-4|19
TGTGCCAGCAGCGTCGAGACAGGGTCGAACAATGCAACTAATGAAAAACTGTTTTTT
CASSVETGSNNATNEKLFF
>.|.|TRBV20-1|TRBJ2-3|15
TGCAGTGCTAGTTCCGGGACTGCTAGCACAGATACGCAGTATTTT
CSASSGTASTDTQYF
>.|.|TRBV23-1|TRBJ1-6|21
TGCGCCAGCAGTCAGGTATCAAGAGGTTCCAACGGGAGCTCCTATAATTCACCCCTCCACTTT
CASSQVSRGSNGSSYNSPLHF
>.|.|TRBV7-2|TRBJ2-6|15
TGTGCCAGCAGGACGACAGGTACTGGGGCCAACGTCCTGACTTTC
CASRTTGTGANVLTF
>.|.|TRBV9|TRBJ2-2|15
TGTGCCAGCAGCGTAGACCCCAGCAGGGGCGGGGAGCTGTTTTTT
CASSVDPSRGGELFF
>TRBD1|few|TRBV7-9|TRBJ1-2|13
TGTGCCAGCAGCCTCCCGACAGGGAACGGCTACACCTTC
CASSLPTGNGYTF
>TRBD2|.|TRBV6-2/TRBV6-3|TRBJ2-3|16
TGTGCCAGCAGTCTTACCCTAGCGGAAAGCACAGATACGCAGTATTTT
CASSLTLAESTDTQYF
>.|few|TRBV15|TRBJ2-5|12
TGTGCCACCAGCCGAGTACAAGAGACCCAGTACTTC
CATSRVQETQYF
>TRBD1|.|TRBV5-4|TRBJ2-7|15
TGTGCCAGCAGCGAACCTTCACAGGGGATGTACGAGCAGTACTTC
CASSEPSQGMYEQYF
>TRBD1|.|TRBV27|TRBJ2-7|14
TGTGCCAGCAGTACCAGACAGGGAACCTACGAGCAGTACTTC
CASSTRQGTYEQYF
>.|.|TRBV7-2|TRBJ2-3|16
TGTGCCAGCAGCGTCTCAGTAGGAGCAGAGACAGATACGCAGTATTTT
CASSVSVGAETDTQYF
>.|.|TRBV6-5|TRBJ1-2|13
TGTGCCAGCAGCACCCCAGGGGTTGGCGGCTACACCTTC
CASSTPGVGGYTF
>TRBD1|.|TRBV5-1|TRBJ2-6|19
TGCGCCAGCAGCTCGTCATTTATCACAGGGGTCTCTGGGGCCAACGTCCTGACTTTC
CASSSSFITGVSGANVLTF
>.|.|TRBV27|TRBJ1-5|15
TGTGCCTCCTCCCGTGGAGGGGCGGGCAATCAGCCCCAGCATTTT
CASSRGGAGNQPQHF
>TRBD2|.|TRBV15|TRBJ2-1|16
TGTGCCACCAGCGCGGAGCGGGGCAGGATTAACGATGAGCAGTTCTTC
CATSAERGRINDEQFF
>.|.|TRBV6-1|TRBJ1-5|16
TGTGCCAGCAGTGCATCGCTGGCGGAAAGAATCCAGCCCCAGCATTTT
CASSASLAERIQPQHF
>.|.|TRBV5-4|TRBJ2-5|16
TGTGCCAGCAGCCCCCTTGGGGAGGCGGGTGTGGAGACCCAGTACTTC
CASSPLGEAGVETQYF
>.|.|TRBV2|TRBJ1-6|15
TGTGCCAGCAGGAAGGACAGCTACTATAATTCACCCCTCCACTTT
CASRKDSYYNSPLHF
>.|.|TRBV12-3/TRBV12-4|TRBJ1-2|13
TGTGCCAGCAGTTGGACAGTAAACTATGGCTACACCTTC
CASSWTVNYGYTF
>TRBD1|.|TRBV9|TRBJ1-1|15
TGTGCCAGCAGCGTAGAATTGGGACAGGGTACTGAAGCTTTCTTT
CASSVELGQGTEAFF
>.|.|TRBV7-8|TRBJ2-6|18
TGTGCCAGCAGCTTAGCGCGGACAGCATTTTCTGGGGCCAACGTCCTGACTTTC
CASSLARTAFSGANVLTF
>.|.|TRBV4-1|TRBJ2-7|14
TGCGCCAGCAGCCCAGGAGGCCCTTTGGTCGAGCAGTACTTC
CASSPGGPLVEQYF
>.|.|TRBV12-3/TRBV12-4|TRBJ1-1|13
TGTGCCAGCAGTTTAGCTTTGAGGGATGAAGCTTTCTTT
CASSLALRDEAFF
>.|few|TRBV6-4|TRBJ2-2|15
TGTGCCAGCAGTGACTCGAGCAGGGACACCGGGGAGCTGTTTTTT
CASSDSSRDTGELFF
>.|.|TRBV15|TRBJ2-2|16
TGTGCCACCAGCGTGACCTTCCAGGCGAACACCGGGGAGCTGTTTTTT
CATSVTFQANTGELFF